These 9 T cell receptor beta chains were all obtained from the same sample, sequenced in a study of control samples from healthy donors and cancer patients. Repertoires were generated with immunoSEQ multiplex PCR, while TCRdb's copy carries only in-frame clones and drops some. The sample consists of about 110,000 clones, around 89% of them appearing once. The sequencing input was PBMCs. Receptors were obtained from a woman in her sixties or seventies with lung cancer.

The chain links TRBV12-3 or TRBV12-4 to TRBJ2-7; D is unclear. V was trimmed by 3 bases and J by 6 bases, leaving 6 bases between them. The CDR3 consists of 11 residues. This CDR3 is CASSLGGEQYF. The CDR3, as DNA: TGTGCCAGCAGTTTGGGCGGCGAGCAGTACTTC.

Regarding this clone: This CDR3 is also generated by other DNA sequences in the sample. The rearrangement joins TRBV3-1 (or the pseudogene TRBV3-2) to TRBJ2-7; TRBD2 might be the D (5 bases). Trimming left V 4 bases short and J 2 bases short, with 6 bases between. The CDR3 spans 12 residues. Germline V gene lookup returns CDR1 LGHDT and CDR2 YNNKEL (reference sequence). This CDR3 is CASSRGTYEQYF. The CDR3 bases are TGTGCCAGCAGCCGAGGGACCTACGAGCAGTACTTC.

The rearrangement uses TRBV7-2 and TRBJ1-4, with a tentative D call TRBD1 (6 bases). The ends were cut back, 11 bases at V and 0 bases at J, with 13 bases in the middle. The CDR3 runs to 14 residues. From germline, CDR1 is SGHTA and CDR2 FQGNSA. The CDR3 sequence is CASRGDPTNEKLFF. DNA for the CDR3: TGTGCCTCCAGGGGAGACCCAACTAATGAAAAACTGTTTTTT.

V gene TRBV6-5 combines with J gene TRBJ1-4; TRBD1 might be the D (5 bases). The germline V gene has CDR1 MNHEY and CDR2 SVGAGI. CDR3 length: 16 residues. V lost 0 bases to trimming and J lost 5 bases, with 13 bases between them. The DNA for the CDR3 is TGTGCCAGCAGTTACTCGACCGGCGGGGGAAATGAAAAACTGTTTTTT. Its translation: CASSYSTGGGNEKLFF.

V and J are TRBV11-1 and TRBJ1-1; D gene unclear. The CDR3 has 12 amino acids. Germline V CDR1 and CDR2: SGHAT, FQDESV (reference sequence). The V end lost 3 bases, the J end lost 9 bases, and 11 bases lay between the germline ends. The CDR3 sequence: CASSFATDKAFF. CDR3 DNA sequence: TGTGCCAGCAGCTTCGCAACAGACAAAGCTTTCTTT.

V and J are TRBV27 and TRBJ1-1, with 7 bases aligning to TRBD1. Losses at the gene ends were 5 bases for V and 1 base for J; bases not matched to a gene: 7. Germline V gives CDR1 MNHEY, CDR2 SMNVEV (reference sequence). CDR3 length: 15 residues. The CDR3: CASSARQGRNTEAFF. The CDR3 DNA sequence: TGTGCCAGCAGTGCGCGACAGGGTCGGAACACTGAAGCTTTCTTT.

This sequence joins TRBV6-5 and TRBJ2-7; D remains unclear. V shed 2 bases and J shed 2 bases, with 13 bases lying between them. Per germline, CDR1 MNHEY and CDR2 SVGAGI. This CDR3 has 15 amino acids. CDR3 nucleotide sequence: TGTGCCAGCAGTTACCAACAATTGGGAACCTACGAGCAGTACTTC. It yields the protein CASSYQQLGTYEQYF.

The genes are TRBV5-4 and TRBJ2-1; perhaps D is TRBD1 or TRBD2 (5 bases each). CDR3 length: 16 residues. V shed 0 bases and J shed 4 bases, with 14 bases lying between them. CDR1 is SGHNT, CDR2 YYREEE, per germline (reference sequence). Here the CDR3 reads CASSLETAANYNEQFF. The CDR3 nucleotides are TGTGCCAGCAGCTTGGAGACAGCGGCTAATTACAATGAGCAGTTCTTC. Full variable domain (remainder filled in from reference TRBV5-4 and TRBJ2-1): ETGVTQSPTHLIKTRGQQVTLRCSSQSGHNTVSWYQQALGQGPQFIFQYYREEENGRGNFPPRFSGLQFPNYSSELNVNALELDDSALYLCASSLETAANYNEQFFGPGTRLTVL.

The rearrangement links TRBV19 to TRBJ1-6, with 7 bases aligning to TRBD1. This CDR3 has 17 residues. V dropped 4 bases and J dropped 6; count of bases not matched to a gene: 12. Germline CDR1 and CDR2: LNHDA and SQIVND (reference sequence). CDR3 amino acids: CASSTAPGQGVNSPLHF. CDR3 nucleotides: TGTGCCAGTAGTACCGCGCCTGGGCAGGGGGTTAATTCACCCCTCCACTTT. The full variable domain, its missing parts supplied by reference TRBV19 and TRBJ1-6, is DGGITQSPKYLFRKEGQNVTLSCEQNLNHDAMYWYRQDPGQGLRLIYYSQIVNDFQKGDIAEGYSVSREKKESFPLTVTSAQKNPTAFYLCASSTAPGQGVNSPLHFGNGTRLTVT.